The 7 T cell receptor beta chains below all came from one sample that was sequenced in a study of blood T cells in healthy people across ages. Through a sample-barcoded 5' primer and a J-beta primer mix, a second PCR was run for about 6 to 11 cycles. Each CDR3 protein is one row after TCRdb ran MiXCR on the 5' RACE reads. The sample contains hundreds of thousands of distinct CDR3 sequences, about 56% of which appear only once. Sequencing was done on a sample of blood. Receptors were obtained from a man between 40 and 49 years old in good health.

This clonotype occurred a few times. This rearrangement joins TRBV24-1 to TRBJ2-5; maybe TRBD1 (6 bases). Trimming removed 4 bases from V and 5 bases from J, with 19 bases in between. The CDR3 loop spans 16 amino acids. Per germline, CDR1 KGHDR and CDR2 SFDVKD. The CDR3 loop is CATSDHRQAKGETQYF. DNA for the CDR3: TGTGCCACCAGTGACCACCGACAGGCTAAAGGGGAGACCCAGTACTTC.

The genes are TRBV28 and TRBJ2-3; 10 nucleotides agree with TRBD1. Per the germline V gene, CDR1 is MDHEN and CDR2 is SYDVKM. The CDR3 runs to 15 residues. V was clipped by 4 bases and J by 5 bases; unmatched bases: 6. CDR3 DNA: TGTGCCAGCAGTTCACCGGGACAGGGGTTAGATACGCAGTATTTT. It specifies CASSSPGQGLDTQYF.

The V gene is TRBV6-2 or TRBV6-3, the J gene TRBJ2-1; 7 bases align to TRBD1. CDR1 MNHEY and CDR2 SVGEGT come from the germline V gene. Trimming at V came to 2 bases and at J to 8 bases, leaving 9 bases not matched to a gene. This CDR3 contains 15 residues. This chain's CDR3 is CASSYETGLGDEQFF. The CDR3 nucleotides are TGTGCCAGCAGTTACGAGACAGGGCTCGGGGATGAGCAGTTCTTC.

The J gene is TRBJ2-2, the V gene TRBV7-8, with 8 bases lining up with TRBD2. J lost 5 bases, V lost 2 bases, and 7 bases had no gene match. The CDR3 is 16 amino acids. CDR1 and CDR2 (germline): SGHVS, FQNEAQ. This chain's CDR3 is CASSLSAGVDTGELFF. In DNA form, the CDR3 reads TGTGCCAGCAGCTTATCAGCGGGGGTGGATACCGGGGAGCTGTTTTTT.

Only one count was recorded for this clonotype. This chain uses TRBV3-1 with TRBJ2-5, with 10 bases that match TRBD2. Trimming removed 2 bases from V and 11 bases from J; junction bases left unmatched: 17. Germline CDR1 and CDR2: LGHDT and YNNKEL (reference sequence). The CDR3 runs to 17 residues. CDR3 nucleotide sequence: TGTGCCAGCAGCCAACGACTAGCGGGTGGCCTATACAATGAGCAGTACTTC. Translation: CASSQRLAGGLYNEQYF.

This clonotype has more than one count but fewer than ten. The chain employs TRBV3-1 and TRBJ2-3, with TRBD2 identical over 13 bases. After removal of 4 bases from V and 1 base from J, the junction contained 8 bases not matched to a gene. Germline V gene data show CDR1 as LGHDT and CDR2 as YNNKEL (reference sequence). The CDR3 spans 18 residues. CDR3: CASSPRTSGSLGTDTQYF. Here the CDR3 DNA reads TGTGCCAGCAGCCCCCGGACTAGCGGGAGTTTGGGCACAGATACGCAGTATTTT.

This chain links TRBV27 with TRBJ2-3; D unresolved. This CDR3 contains 15 residues. Trimming stripped 4 bases from V and 2 bases from J, with 13 bases between. The germline CDR1 and CDR2 sequences are MNHEY and SMNVEV (reference sequence). This chain's CDR3 is CASSSPAAFTDTQYF. The CDR3 nucleotides are TGTGCCAGCAGTTCCCCCGCAGCTTTCACAGATACGCAGTATTTT.